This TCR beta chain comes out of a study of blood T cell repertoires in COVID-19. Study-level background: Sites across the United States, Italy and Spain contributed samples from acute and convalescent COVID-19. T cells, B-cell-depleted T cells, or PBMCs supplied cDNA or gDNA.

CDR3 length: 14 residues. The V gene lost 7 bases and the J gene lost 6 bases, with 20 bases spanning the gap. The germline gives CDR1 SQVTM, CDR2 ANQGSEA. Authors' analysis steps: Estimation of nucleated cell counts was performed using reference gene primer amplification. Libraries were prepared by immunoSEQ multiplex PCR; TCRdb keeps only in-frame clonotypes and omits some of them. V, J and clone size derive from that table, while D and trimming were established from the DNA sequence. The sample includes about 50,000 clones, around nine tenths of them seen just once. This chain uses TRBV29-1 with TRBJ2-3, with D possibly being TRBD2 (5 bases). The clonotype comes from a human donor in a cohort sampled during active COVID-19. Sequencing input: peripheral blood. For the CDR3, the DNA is TGCAGCGCTAACTTACTAGAGGCGATGGATACGCAGTATTTT. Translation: CSANLLEAMDTQYF.